The 8 T cell receptor beta chains below all came from one sample that was sequenced in a study of identical twins (dated by TCRdb to 2016 to 2017). Libraries were constructed by 5' RACE. The instrument given in TCRdb is Illumina HiSeq 2000. The public reads were reanalyzed by TCRdb: fastp trimming at Q25, MiXCR alignment, in-frame beta chains only. Rows with one shared CDR3 protein collapse into an entry with the most common genes and DNA. The sample yields hundreds of thousands of distinct CDR3 sequences; about 24% were counted once. 2.9% of the sample is held by the ten biggest clonotypes. This same sample was also taken into another study, of T cells expressing NK-cell markers.

Material: CD4+ T cells sorted from blood. The receptors come from a woman aged 18-29 years in good health.

V usage is TRBV6-2 or TRBV6-3 and J usage is TRBJ2-1; possible D gene TRBD2, 5 bases. With 6 bases removed from V and 4 bases from J, the gap between germline ends came to 22 bases. The CDR3 consists of 17 residues. Germline-derived CDR1 and CDR2 are MNHEY and SVGEGT. The CDR3 reads CASRRFALALPYNEQFF. Written as DNA, the CDR3 is TGTGCCAGCAGGAGATTCGCCCTAGCCCTACCTTACAATGAGCAGTTCTTC.

The genes are TRBV9 and TRBJ2-1; 12 positions agree with TRBD2. The CDR3 is 18 residues long. V lost 0 bases to trimming and J lost 5 bases; unmatched junction nucleotides: 9. Germline CDR1 is SGDLS and CDR2 is YYNGEE. In nucleotides, the CDR3 is TGTGCCAGCAGCGTAGCTTCGACTAGCGGGGGCCAAAACAATGAGCAGTTCTTC. Translation: CASSVASTSGGQNNEQFF.

The chain employs TRBV6-1 and TRBJ2-1; 7 bases fit TRBD2. Germline CDR1 MNHNS, CDR2 SASEGT. Trimming removed 7 bases from V and 3 bases from J; junction bases left unmatched: 6. CDR3 length: 14 amino acids. The CDR3 DNA follows: TGTGCCAGCACGCGTCTAGCGGACTACAATGAGCAGTTCTTC. Protein product: CASTRLADYNEQFF.

This sequence joins TRBV7-9 and TRBJ2-7; the D gene is possibly TRBD1 (6 bases). CDR3 length: 14 residues. CDR1 and CDR2 (germline): SEHNR, FQNEAQ (reference sequence). V lost 4 bases, J lost 7 bases, and 17 bases lay in between. Here the CDR3 DNA reads TGTGCCAGCAGCTCAGGAGTCACAAGGGGGGAGCAGTACTTC. Its translation: CASSSGVTRGEQYF.

Comments on this clonotype: Because the CDR3's place on the DNA is in doubt, the DNA is left out and the CDR3 is given as listed by TCRdb. CDR3 sequence reads: CSVSGQGNEQYF. This rearrangement joins TRBV29-1 to TRBJ2-7; the table assigns TRBD1, which was not confirmed against the DNA. The CDR3 has 12 residues if both end residues are counted. Germline lookup yields CDR1 SQVTM and CDR2 ANQGSEA.

This clonotype has just a few counts. This chain connects TRBV12-3 or TRBV12-4 to TRBJ2-2; the match to TRBD2 covers 7 bases. The V gene end was trimmed by 4 bases and the J gene end by 0 bases; junction bases not matched to a gene: 5. The CDR3 runs 16 residues. The CDR3 protein is CASSSAGRPNTGELFF. CDR3 sequence (DNA): TGTGCCAGCAGTTCAGCGGGGAGACCGAACACCGGGGAGCTGTTTTTT.

This clonotype was counted only a few times. This chain connects TRBV20-1 to TRBJ2-5; 8 nucleotides agree with TRBD1. The J segment lost 4 bases and the V segment lost 0 bases, leaving 7 bases of the junction unmatched. The CDR3 length is 15 residues. CDR1 and CDR2 (germline): DFQATT, SNEGSKA (reference sequence). DNA of the CDR3: TGCAGTGCTAGAGATAATGGACAGGGCGGAGAGACCCAGTACTTC. Residues: CSARDNGQGGETQYF.

The chain uses TRBV6-5 and TRBJ2-5; 7 nucleotides align to TRBD1. The CDR3 totals 14 residues. Losses at the gene ends were 2 bases for V and 7 bases for J; bases not matched to a gene: 7. Germline V CDR1 and CDR2: MNHEY, SVGAGI. The CDR3 DNA is TGTGCCAGCAGTTACGCCACAGGGGTAGGGACCCAGTACTTC. This encodes CASSYATGVGTQYF.